The 25 T cell receptor beta chains given below trace back to one sample, sequenced in a study of OX40 agonist ivuxolimab in advanced cancers. Method: immunoSEQ multiplex PCR; TCRdb's copy keeps in-frame clones and lacks some. Of 40,000 to 45,000 clones in the sample, 65% to 90% were seen once. The specimen comprised CD4+ or CD8+ T cells sorted from blood, sampled in a trial of the OX40 agonist ivuxolimab. The receptor source for this set is an adult with an advanced solid tumor such as melanoma, head and neck, liver or kidney cancer.

This clone was found a few times. CDR3 sequence: CASSLNTDRGILHF. The DNA of the CDR3 is TGTGCCAGCAGCTTAAATACGGACAGGGGAATCCTCCACTTT. The chain is built from TRBV7-9 and TRBJ1-6; TRBD1 matches at 9 bases. CDR3 length: 14 amino acids. The junction had 8 bases not matched to a gene; V was cut back by 2 bases and J by 15 bases. Germline CDR1 is SEHNR and CDR2 is FQNEAQ (reference sequence).

The chain employs TRBV9 and TRBJ2-1, with unresolved D. From germline, CDR1 is SGDLS and CDR2 YYNGEE. The CDR3 covers 15 residues. Trimming took off 1 base at V and 1 base at J, with 9 bases between the two ends. The CDR3 DNA follows: TGTGCCAGCAGCGTATTTGAGGCTTCCTACAATGAGCAGTTCTTC. Translating it yields CASSVFEASYNEQFF. Full variable domain (outside the CDR3, taken from reference TRBV9 and TRBJ2-1): DSGVTQTPKHLITATGQRVTLRCSPRSGDLSVYWYQQSLDQGLQFLIQYYNGEERAKGNILERFSAQQFPDLHSELNLSSLELGDSALYFCASSVFEASYNEQFFGPGTRLTVL.

V gene TRBV4-1 combines with J gene TRBJ2-7; 7 bases fit TRBD1. This CDR3 has 15 amino acids. The germline gives CDR1 MGHRA, CDR2 YSYEKL. J was trimmed by 0 bases and V by 4 bases; bases with no gene match: 6. For the CDR3, the DNA is TGCGCCAGCAGCCTGGAGTACAGGGGCTCCTACGAGCAGTACTTC. Translating it yields CASSLEYRGSYEQYF.

The chain uses TRBV6-5 and TRBJ1-1, with D perhaps matching TRBD1 (5 bases). Between the trimmed V and J ends, which lost 0 bases and 4 bases, there was a span of 15 bases. The CDR3 extends over 16 amino acids. Germline V gene lookup returns CDR1 MNHEY and CDR2 SVGAGI. The CDR3 spells CASSYSMAGTGTEAFF. CDR3 coding DNA: TGTGCCAGCAGTTACTCGATGGCAGGGACGGGCACTGAAGCTTTCTTT.

This chain links TRBV30 with TRBJ2-2; D uncertain. The CDR3 covers 12 residues. V lost 1 base and J 6 bases, leaving 6 bases between the germline ends. The germline gives CDR1 GTSNPN, CDR2 SVGIG (reference sequence). CDR3 DNA: TGTGCCTGGAGTGGAGCTCCCGGGGAGCTGTTTTTT. Amino acid sequence: CAWSGAPGELFF.

The chain has TRBV7-9 and TRBJ1-2, with 8 positions matching TRBD1. J lost 7 bases, V lost 4 bases, and 5 bases had no gene match. The germline V gene has CDR1 SEHNR and CDR2 FQNEAQ (reference sequence). The CDR3 covers 13 residues. The DNA of the CDR3 is TGTGCCAGCAGCTCTCGGGACAGGCGTGGCTACACCTTC. Amino acids: CASSSRDRRGYTF.

The chain couples TRBV30 to TRBJ2-2, with TRBD2 matching over 10 bases. Germline V gene sequence: CDR1 GTSNPN, CDR2 SVGIG (reference sequence). This CDR3 spans 15 amino acids. The V and J ends lost 5 bases and 4 bases, in that order; junction bases with no gene match: 7. The CDR3 DNA is TGTGCCTGGGGGTTAGCGGGAGGTATCACCGGGGAGCTGTTTTTT. It yields the protein CAWGLAGGITGELFF.

The chain uses TRBV28 and TRBJ2-1; TRBD2 agrees at 11 bases. Germline V gene data show CDR1 as MDHEN and CDR2 as SYDVKM. Trimming removed 1 base from V and 8 bases from J; junction bases left unmatched: 7. The CDR3 length is 16 residues. The CDR3 DNA follows: TGTGCCAGCAGTTTATTATCACTAGCGGGAGACTATGAGCAGTTCTTC. It codes for CASSLLSLAGDYEQFF.

The gene calls are TRBV15 and TRBJ2-1; 8 nucleotides line up with TRBD2. Trimming cost V 3 bases and J 9 bases; bases outside gene matches: 7. This CDR3 spans 14 amino acids. Germline lookup yields CDR1 LNHNV and CDR2 YYDKDF (reference sequence). The CDR3 is CATSRIGLAREQFF. The CDR3 DNA is TGTGCCACCAGCAGGATTGGACTAGCACGTGAGCAGTTCTTC.

The chain carries TRBV5-1 and TRBJ1-6; D call uncertain. CDR1 and CDR2 from the germline V gene are SGHRS and YFSETQ. Trimming cost V 4 bases and J 0 bases, with 11 bases left between them. The CDR3 runs 16 residues. CDR3 in DNA: TGCGCCAGCAGCATTAAAGAGAGCTCCTATAATTCACCCCTCCACTTT. Translation gives CASSIKESSYNSPLHF.

V usage is TRBV11-2 and J usage is TRBJ2-1, with TRBD1 matching 8 bases. The V segment lost 2 bases and the J segment 6 bases; nucleotides outside the gene matches: 9. The CDR3 extends over 16 amino acids. Germline V gene sequence: CDR1 SGHAT, CDR2 FQNNGV. The CDR3 nucleotides are TGTGCCAGCAGCTTAAGGGACAGGTATTTGGTCAATGAGCAGTTCTTC. Translation gives CASSLRDRYLVNEQFF.

This clone was counted only a few times. The chain employs TRBV29-1 and TRBJ2-3; 8 bases are shared with TRBD1. CDR1 and CDR2 from the germline V gene are SQVTM and ANQGSEA. V shed 2 bases and J 6 bases; nucleotides not matched to a gene: 13. There are 16 residues in the CDR3. The CDR3 spells CSVEPSRGAGGDTQYF. CDR3 nucleotide sequence: TGCAGCGTTGAACCAAGTAGGGGGGCAGGGGGCGATACGCAGTATTTT.

The table lists this clone with a few counts. The rearrangement links TRBV29-1 to TRBJ1-2; tentatively, D is TRBD1 (5 bases). This CDR3 contains 13 residues. The V gene's germline CDR1 is SQVTM and CDR2 ANQGSEA. V was shortened by 3 bases and J by 2 bases, with 10 bases between the two germline ends. The CDR3 sequence: CSVEGGENYGYTF. The CDR3 DNA sequence: TGCAGCGTTGAGGGGGGAGAGAACTATGGCTACACCTTC.

The V call is TRBV4-1, the J call TRBJ2-1, with TRBD2 matching 9 bases. Germline V lookup: CDR1 MGHRA, CDR2 YSYEKL. Trimming took 6 bases from V and 9 from J; bases not matched to a gene: 15. This CDR3 contains 16 residues. The CDR3 here is CASSQLFSGRGGEQFF. In nucleotides, the CDR3 is TGCGCCAGCAGTCAACTATTTAGCGGGAGAGGGGGTGAGCAGTTCTTC.

The chain combines TRBV14 with TRBJ1-4, with a possible D match to TRBD1 (5 bases). Trimming left V 1 base short and J 10 bases short, with 16 bases between. The V gene's germline CDR1 is SGHDN and CDR2 FVKESK. This CDR3 has 15 residues. This chain's CDR3 is CASSQGDSSWGKLFF. Here the CDR3 DNA reads TGTGCCAGCAGCCAAGGGGACTCATCTTGGGGAAAACTGTTTTTT.

This clone was seen only once. V and J are TRBV4-1 and TRBJ1-5; D gene uncertain. The CDR3 totals 15 residues. Germline V gene sequence: CDR1 MGHRA, CDR2 YSYEKL. The V end lost 3 bases, the J end lost 0 bases, and 9 bases lay between the germline ends. This CDR3 reads CASSQAGRSNQPQHF. Here the CDR3 DNA reads TGCGCCAGCAGCCAGGCGGGCCGTAGCAATCAGCCCCAGCATTTT.

The chain couples TRBV19 to TRBJ2-7; 7 bases agree with TRBD1. The germline V gene encodes CDR1 LNHDA and CDR2 SQIVND (reference sequence). This CDR3 spans 13 amino acids. V lost 7 bases and J lost 3; bases outside the gene matches: 6. The CDR3, as DNA: TGTGCCAGTAACTCCCGGGACAGCTACGAGCAGTACTTC. This gives the protein CASNSRDSYEQYF.

The rearrangement joins TRBV6-5 to TRBJ1-2; 12 bases match TRBD1. Germline lookup yields CDR1 MNHEY and CDR2 SVGAGI. V gave up 7 bases and J gave up 5 bases; unmatched junction bases: 8. The CDR3 covers 15 residues. In nucleotides, the CDR3 is TGTGCCAGCATCCCCCGGGGACAGGGGGCTTATGGCTACACCTTC. Amino acids: CASIPRGQGAYGYTF.

J is TRBJ2-5 and V is TRBV5-1; D not certain. Trimming cost V 0 bases and J 1 base, with 7 bases left between them. The CDR3 has 14 residues. Per germline, CDR1 SGHRS and CDR2 YFSETQ. The CDR3: CASSLGWAQETQYF. CDR3 nucleotide sequence: TGCGCCAGCAGCTTGGGTTGGGCCCAAGAGACCCAGTACTTC.

The gene calls are TRBV7-3 and TRBJ1-5; D is uncertain. Germline CDR1 and CDR2: SGHTA and FQGTGA. Between the trimmed V and J ends, which lost 6 bases and 8 bases, there was a span of 14 bases. The CDR3 runs 13 residues. The chain's CDR3 is CASSSRHGEPQHF. DNA of the CDR3: TGTGCCAGCAGTAGCAGGCACGGGGAGCCCCAGCATTTT.

The genes are TRBV7-9 and TRBJ2-1, with D perhaps TRBD2 (5 bases). Trimming pared 4 bases from V and 9 bases from J, leaving 7 bases between. CDR3 length: 11 amino acids. The germline CDR1 and CDR2 sequences are SEHNR and FQNEAQ (reference sequence). CDR3 DNA sequence: TGTGCCAGCAGCTGGGCGGGTGAGCAGTTCTTC. Its protein is CASSWAGEQFF.

CDR3 nucleotide sequence: TGTGCCAGCAGCGAAAGGGCCCCCCCCTTCCGGGCTTTCTTT. Translated: CASSERAPPFRAFF. The chain joins TRBV25-1 to TRBJ1-1; D unresolved. The CDR3 spans 14 residues. Per the germline V gene, CDR1 is MGHDK and CDR2 is SYGVNS. V was pared by 6 bases and J by 11 bases, with 22 bases between.

This chain joins TRBV9 and TRBJ2-7, with TRBD2 matching 15 bases. The CDR3 is 17 amino acids. V lost 2 bases to trimming and J lost 2 bases; unmatched junction nucleotides: 5. Germline CDR1 SGDLS, CDR2 YYNGEE. Written as DNA, the CDR3 is TGTGCCAGCAGCGTGGGACTAGCGGGGGGTTCCGCCTACGAGCAGTACTTC. This gives the protein CASSVGLAGGSAYEQYF.

This clone came up once. This rearrangement joins TRBV6-5 to TRBJ2-5; 8 bases fit TRBD2. With V trimmed by 2 bases and J by 5 bases, 7 bases remained unmatched. Germline assignment: CDR1 MNHEY and CDR2 SVGAGI. The CDR3 consists of 15 residues. The CDR3 region has the DNA TGTGCCAGCAGTTACCTCGGGGGGGCGTTTGAGACCCAGTACTTC. This translates into CASSYLGGAFETQYF.

This sequence joins TRBV4-3 and TRBJ1-5; D unclear. Germline V gene sequence: CDR1 LGHNA, CDR2 YSLEER. With 0 bases removed from V and 4 bases from J, the gap between germline ends came to 10 bases. CDR3 length: 15 amino acids. This chain's CDR3 is CASSQDRGINQPQHF. In nucleotides, the CDR3 is TGCGCCAGCAGCCAAGATCGTGGGATTAATCAGCCCCAGCATTTT.